These 2 T cell receptor beta chains share one sample of origin, sequenced in a study of shared clonotypes between healthy human individuals. Data came from immunoSEQ multiplex PCR; TCRdb stores just in-frame clones and leaves some out. Here the sample spans roughly 1.4 million clones, approximately 98.5% being singletons. Source material: naive CD4+ T cells sorted from blood. Subset defined: CD45RA+ positively selected. The receptors derive from a man aged 30 to 39 in good health.

The chain uses TRBV29-1 and TRBJ2-1; 8 bases fit TRBD1. The CDR3 has 12 residues. V lost 4 bases to trimming and J lost 5 bases; unmatched junction nucleotides: 1. CDR1 SQVTM and CDR2 ANQGSEA come from the germline V gene. The chain's CDR3 is CSVGTGHNEQFF. The CDR3 coding sequence is TGCAGCGTTGGGACAGGGCACAATGAGCAGTTCTTC.

This chain joins TRBV19 and TRBJ1-2, with D possibly matching TRBD1 (6 bases). Germline CDR1 and CDR2: LNHDA and SQIVND (reference sequence). Trimming took 7 bases from V and 5 from J, leaving 11 bases between them. The CDR3 contains 12 residues. In nucleotides, the CDR3 is TGTGCCAGTAAGACAGGCTCTTATGGCTACACCTTC. Its translation is CASKTGSYGYTF.